This entry lists 22 T cell receptor delta chains sequenced from one sample in a study of γδ T cells in repeated Plasmodium falciparum infection. TCRdb redid the clone calls on the multiplex PCR reads with CATT. Of about 93,000 delta-chain clones listed, 0.8% to 1% were seen once; the top ten hold approximately 10%. Bulk repertoires came from Vgamma9/Vdelta2+ or Vdelta2-negative gammadelta T cells flow-sorted from PBMC. The sequenced material came from gamma-delta T cells from blood. These receptors were taken from a pool of human donors (malaria-infected and uninfected, not separated).

About this clone itself: A read error likely explains why the TCRdb protein, taken from a much larger clone, differs from this DNA's translation at residue 14; the protein shown is translated from the DNA. V is TRDV1 and J is TRDJ1, with 9 bases aligning to TRDD3. No J segment appears in TCRdb, so it was assigned here by matching the sequence to germline. The length of the CDR3 is 20 residues. Germline CDR1 and CDR2: TSWWSYY and QGS. V lost 3 bases and J lost 1; bases outside the gene matches: 18. The CDR3: CALGDYLPPAWGMLTDKLIF. CDR3 nucleotides: TGTGCTCTTGGGGACTACCTTCCTCCGGCCTGGGGGATGCTCACCGATAAACTCATCTTT.

With regard to this clone: TCRdb attributes to this sequence the protein of a much larger clone, which differs from the DNA translation at residue 7; a read error is likely, and the protein displayed is translated from the DNA. V is TRDV1 and J is TRDJ1; 9 nucleotides agree with TRDD3. Here the J gene came from matching the DNA to germline, since TCRdb omits it. V lost 1 base, J lost 4 bases, and 37 bases stayed unmatched. CDR1 TSWWSYY and CDR2 QGS come from the germline V gene. The CDR3 is 26 amino acids. The CDR3 nucleotides read TGTGCTCTTGGGGAACGACCCTTCCCAAAGACCCAAGTGTTACTGGGGGAATGTCGAGCGAACGATAAACTCATCTTT. Its translation: CALGERPFPKTQVLLGECRANDKLIF.

Remarks on this clone: The protein that TCRdb holds for this DNA derives from a much larger clone and differs from the translated DNA at residue 8, which likely indicates a read error; the protein shown here is translated from the DNA. No J gene call was made, and the V gene is TRDV1; the table's D call, TRDD3, was not checked against the DNA. CDR3 length: 18 amino acids. Looked up from germline, CDR1 is TSWWSYY and CDR2 is QGS. The CDR3 sequence: CALGELSDAPRYWGGLIF. The CDR3 nucleotides read TGTGCTCTTGGGGAACTCAGTGATGCTCCCAGATACTGGGGGGGCCTCATCTTT.

Of note for this clone: A far larger clone is just one base off, so this is likely a read error. The identical CDR3 is also encoded by other nucleotide sequences in the sample. The V gene is TRDV1, the J gene TRDJ1, with TRDD3 identical over 7 bases. Since TCRdb gives no J gene, matching the DNA to germline was used here to assign it. Germline V gene sequence: CDR1 TSWWSYY, CDR2 QGS. This CDR3 has 25 residues. The CDR3 here is CALGDSYREHHSGGRDIPYTDKLIF. The CDR3 nucleotides are TGCGCTCTTGGGGATTCTTACAGGGAGCACCATTCTGGGGGCCGCGACATCCCGTACACCGATAAACTCATCTTT.

This clone showed up just a few times. TCRdb's protein, taken from a much larger clone, differs from this DNA's translation at residue 7, likely owing to a read error; the protein displayed comes from the DNA. The chain uses TRDV1 and TRDJ1; 10 positions match TRDD3. No J gene was available from TCRdb, and it was assigned here by a germline match of the DNA. The junction had 24 bases not matched to a gene; V was cut back by 2 bases and J by 0 bases. Germline V gene lookup returns CDR1 TSWWSYY and CDR2 QGS. This CDR3 comprises 23 residues. In DNA, the CDR3 is TGTGCTCTTGGGGAAGTTCCGGCTCCCCTTGGGGGATACCCTGGGCCCTACACCGATAAACTCATCTTT. It translates to CALGEVPAPLGGYPGPYTDKLIF.

Many counts were recorded for this clone. TCRdb's listed protein matches a much larger clone and diverges from this DNA's translation at residue 3, likely through a read error; the protein shown comes from the DNA. The J gene is TRDJ1, the V gene TRDV2; 7 nucleotides agree with TRDD3. The J gene was not available in TCRdb and was assigned here by matching the DNA to germline segments. CDR1 is GEAIGNYY, CDR2 EKD, per germline. This CDR3 is 15 amino acids long. CDR3 bases: TGTGCCCGTGACCAACTGGGGACGCACACCGATAAACTCATCTTT. Translation gives CARDQLGTHTDKLIF.

This clone was seen repeatedly, ten times or more. A read error likely explains why the TCRdb protein, taken from a much larger clone, differs from this DNA's translation at residue 3; the protein shown is translated from the DNA. The rearrangement joins TRDV1 to TRDJ1, with 9 positions matching TRDD3. Germline V gives CDR1 TSWWSYY, CDR2 QGS. CDR3 length: 17 residues. CDR3: CAPGVGAGGFSTDKLIF. For the CDR3, the DNA is TGTGCTCCTGGGGTCGGGGCTGGGGGATTCTCTACCGATAAACTCATCTTT.

By sample fraction, this clone is large. Other nucleotide sequences in the sample specify the same CDR3. V usage is TRDV2 and J usage is TRDJ1, with D unclear. The V gene's germline CDR1 is GEAIGNYY and CDR2 EKD. The V and J ends lost 0 bases and 0 bases respectively, with 13 bases between them. CDR3 length: 16 residues. The CDR3 nucleotides are TGTGCCTGTGACACCGTGGAGGTCCAGTACACCGATAAACTCATCTTT. As protein: CACDTVEVQYTDKLIF.

Points on this clone: The TCRdb record carries a much larger clone's protein, which differs from this DNA's translation at residue 13; a read error is the likely cause, and the protein listed here is the DNA translation. The rearrangement uses TRDV2 and TRDJ1, with TRDD2 as a possible D gene (5 bases). No J gene was available from TCRdb, and it was assigned here by a germline match of the DNA. The length of the CDR3 is 18 residues. Looked up from germline, CDR1 is GEAIGNYY and CDR2 is EKD. With 3 bases removed from V and 4 bases from J, the gap between germline ends came to 26 bases. This CDR3 reads CACDSLRSRPASGDKLIF. Here the CDR3 DNA reads TGTGCCTGTGACTCCCTTCGCTCCAGACCCGCTTCGGGCGATAAACTCATCTTT.

There are many counts of this clone. V is TRDV2 and J is TRDJ1; 13 bases map to TRDD3. The CDR3 runs to 19 residues. V was pared by 3 bases and J by 3 bases, with 15 bases of the junction left unmatched. Germline CDR1 GEAIGNYY, CDR2 EKD. CDR3 coding DNA: TGTGCCTGTGACTCCCCGTCCCTACTGGGGGATACGGGGTCCGATAAACTCATCTTT. Translated, it gives CACDSPSLLGDTGSDKLIF.

A word on this clone: TCRdb records a much larger clone's protein for this DNA, with a difference at residue 15 that likely arises from a read error; the protein given is the translation of the DNA. The V gene corresponds to TRDV1; no J gene was called; the table's D call TRDD3 went unverified against the DNA. The length of the CDR3 is 17 residues. CDR1 and CDR2 from the germline V gene are TSWWSYY and QGS. The chain's CDR3 is CALGEYSLGYYRDKPIF. The CDR3 nucleotides read TGTGCTCTTGGGGAATACAGCCTGGGATACTACCGGGATAAACCCATCTTT.

This clone was observed a handful of times. This likely reflects a read error, since a far larger clone is one base away. Other nucleotide sequences in the sample specify the same CDR3. The chain joins TRDV1 to TRDJ1; 7 nucleotides align to TRDD3. TCRdb supplies no J gene; here it was assigned by aligning the nucleotide sequence to germline. Germline values: CDR1 TSWWSYY, CDR2 QGS. The junction had 25 bases not matched to a gene; V was cut back by 1 base and J by 5 bases. The CDR3 length is 21 residues. CDR3 amino acids: CALGEPTPILGTRIGTDKLIF. CDR3 nucleotide sequence: TGTGCTCTTGGGGAACCCACTCCGATACTGGGGACGCGAATTGGCACTGATAAACTCATCTTT.

On this clone: The mismatch at residue 8 between this DNA's translation and the TCRdb protein of a much larger clone likely reflects a read error; the protein shown is translated from the DNA. The J gene is TRDJ1, the V gene TRDV2, with 10 bases matching TRDD3. The J gene, absent from TCRdb, was called here by matching the DNA to germline. The CDR3 extends over 17 amino acids. CDR1 is GEAIGNYY, CDR2 EKD, per germline. CDR3 loop: CACDTLAAPMGDTKLIF. The CDR3 nucleotides read TGTGCCTGCGACACTCTGGCAGCCCCAATGGGGGATACTAAACTCATCTTT.

Concerning this clone: A read error likely explains why the TCRdb protein, taken from a much larger clone, differs from this DNA's translation at residue 5; the protein shown is translated from the DNA. The CDR3 bases are TGTGCCTGTGACGGGAACTGGGGGAGTAGCTCCTGGGACACCCGACAGATGTTTTTC. This codes for CACDGNWGSSSWDTRQMFF. The chain has TRDV2 and TRDJ3; 9 bases agree with TRDD3. TCRdb does not report a J gene; here it was assigned by matching the DNA to germline references. After removal of 3 bases from V and 0 bases from J, the junction contained 8 bases not matched to a gene. CDR1 is GEAIGNYY, CDR2 EKD, per germline. The CDR3 consists of 19 residues.

A note on this clone: A single base is all that separates this from a far larger clone, so a read error is likely. Additional DNA sequences in this sample encode the identical CDR3. J is TRDJ1 and V is TRDV1; 7 bases map to TRDD3. There are 21 residues in the CDR3. Looked up from germline, CDR1 is TSWWSYY and CDR2 is QGS. Trimming removed 0 bases from V and 4 bases from J; junction bases left unmatched: 23. CDR3 residues: CALGELPGRLNAGGWGDKLIF. The CDR3 DNA sequence: TGTGCTCTTGGGGAACTTCCTGGTAGATTGAATGCTGGGGGGTGGGGCGATAAACTCATCTTT.

Worth noting for this clone: TCRdb's protein for this DNA is that of a much larger clone and differs from the translation at residue 4, likely a read error; the protein shown is the DNA translation. V and J are TRDV2 and TRDJ1; D possibly corresponds to TRDD2 (5 bases). Here the J gene came from matching the DNA to germline, since TCRdb omits it. CDR1 is GEAIGNYY, CDR2 EKD, per germline. The CDR3 length is 18 residues. CDR3 region: CACGTTVPTSANTDKLIF. CDR3 bases: TGTGCCTGTGGCACCACGGTCCCTACTTCGGCTAACACCGATAAACTCATCTTT.

On this clone: The mismatch at residue 7 between this DNA's translation and the TCRdb protein of a much larger clone likely reflects a read error; the protein shown is translated from the DNA. The chain carries TRDV1 and TRDJ1, with D unresolved. The CDR3 is made up of 20 amino acids. V gave up 0 bases and J gave up 1 base, with 24 bases separating them. The germline V gene has CDR1 TSWWSYY and CDR2 QGS. For the CDR3, the DNA is TGTGCTCTTGGGGAACTTAGGCCCCCCGCGGGCCGCTCCTTCACCGATAAACTCATCTTT. It codes for CALGELRPPAGRSFTDKLIF.

Details on this clone: The mismatch at residue 17 between this DNA's translation and the TCRdb protein of a much larger clone likely reflects a read error; the protein shown is translated from the DNA. V is TRDV1 and J is TRDJ1, with 13 bases identical to TRDD3. No J gene was available from TCRdb, and it was assigned here by a germline match of the DNA. The CDR3 covers 20 residues. CDR1 and CDR2 (germline): TSWWSYY, QGS. CDR3 bases: TGTGCTCTTGGGGATCTCATTTCGTACTGGGGGATACGGCACACCGATGAACTCATCTTT. This encodes CALGDLISYWGIRHTDELIF.

This clone was recorded a few times. A single base is all that separates this from a far larger clone, so a read error is likely. Other DNA sequences of this sample code for an identical CDR3. The chain uses TRDV2 and TRDJ1, with 11 bases aligning to TRDD3. Because TCRdb records no J gene, it was assigned here through a match of the DNA to germline. The CDR3 spans 22 residues. After removal of 0 bases from V and 3 bases from J, the junction contained 23 bases not matched to a gene. Germline V gene sequence: CDR1 GEAIGNYY, CDR2 EKD. CDR3 in DNA: TGTGCCTGTGACACCATCGAGGCTGGGGGATACCGCCCTAGGTCCCCGTCCGATAAACTCATCTTT. Amino acid sequence: CACDTIEAGGYRPRSPSDKLIF.

This clone was detected a few times. The protein given by TCRdb reflects a much larger clone and differs at residue 16 from this DNA's translation, likely from a read error; the protein shown is the DNA's translation. The rearrangement links TRDV1 to TRDJ1, with 8 bases aligning to TRDD3. TCRdb supplies no J gene; here it was assigned by aligning the nucleotide sequence to germline. Germline V gives CDR1 TSWWSYY, CDR2 QGS. The CDR3 contains 20 residues. CDR3 amino acids: CALGGILLPGYASYTGKLIF. The CDR3 DNA is TGTGCTCTTGGGGGGATTCTCCTCCCGGGATACGCCTCCTACACCGGTAAACTCATCTTT.

This clone was detected only a few times. A read error likely explains this, since a far larger clone differs by one base. The sample contains more than one DNA sequence encoding this CDR3. The V and J genes are TRDV1 and TRDJ1, with D maybe TRDD3 (5 bases). The V and J ends lost 0 bases and 7 bases respectively, with 21 bases between them. Germline assignment: CDR1 TSWWSYY and CDR2 QGS. The CDR3 is made up of 17 amino acids. CDR3 protein: CALGELRPGGGHFKLIF. The CDR3 DNA sequence: TGTGCTCTTGGGGAACTCAGGCCTGGCGGGGGCCACTTTAAACTCATCTTT.

This clone has a handful of counts. A read error likely explains this, since a far larger clone differs by one base. Distinct nucleotide sequences in the sample also encode this CDR3. This chain uses TRDV2 with TRDJ1; 9 bases are shared with TRDD3. In the absence of a J gene in TCRdb, the DNA was matched to germline to assign it here. CDR3 length: 18 amino acids. The germline gives CDR1 GEAIGNYY, CDR2 EKD. The V gene end was trimmed by 0 bases and the J gene end by 1 base; junction bases not matched to a gene: 11. In DNA form, the CDR3 reads TGTGCCTGTGACACCGTTGTTCCTGGGGGATCCATCACCGATAAACTCATCTTT. This gives the protein CACDTVVPGGSITDKLIF.